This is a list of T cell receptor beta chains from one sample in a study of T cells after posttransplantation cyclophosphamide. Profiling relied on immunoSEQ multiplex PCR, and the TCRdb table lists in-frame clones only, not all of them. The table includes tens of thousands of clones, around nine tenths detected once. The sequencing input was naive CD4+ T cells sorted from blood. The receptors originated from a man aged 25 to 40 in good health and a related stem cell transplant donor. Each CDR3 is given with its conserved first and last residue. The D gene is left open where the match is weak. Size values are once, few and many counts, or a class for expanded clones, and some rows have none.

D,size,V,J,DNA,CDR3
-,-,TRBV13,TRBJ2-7,TGTGCCAGCAGCTTAGGACAGGGAAGGGGATACGAGCAGTACTTC,CASSLGQGRGYEQYF
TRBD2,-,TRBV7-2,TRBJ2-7,TGTGCCAGCAGCTTAGTAGCGGGGGACTCCTACGAGCAGTACTTC,CASSLVAGDSYEQYF
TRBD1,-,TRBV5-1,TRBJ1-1,TGCGCCAGCAGCTTGGACAGGGGTTCAAAAATGAACACTGAAGCTTTCTTT,CASSLDRGSKMNTEAFF
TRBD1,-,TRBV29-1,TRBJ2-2,TGCAGCGTGGACAGGGGAGGCACCGGGGAGCTGTTTTTT,CSVDRGGTGELFF
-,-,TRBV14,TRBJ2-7,TGTGCCAGCAGCCCTGCGGGGAGCTCCGAGCAGTACTTC,CASSPAGSSEQYF
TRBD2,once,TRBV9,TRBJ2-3,TGTGCCAGCAGCGTAGGATCCGGGAGGGATACGCAGTATTTT,CASSVGSGRDTQYF
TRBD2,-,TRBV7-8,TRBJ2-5,TGTGCCAGCAGCTTAGGACGCGGGGGGTACCAAGAGACCCAGTACTTC,CASSLGRGGYQETQYF
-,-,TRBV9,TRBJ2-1,TGTGCCAGCAGCGTAGAGGCGGGGTACAATGAGCAGTTCTTC,CASSVEAGYNEQFF
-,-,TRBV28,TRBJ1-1,TGTGCCAGCGAAGTACCGGGGATGAACACTGAAGCTTTCTTT,CASEVPGMNTEAFF
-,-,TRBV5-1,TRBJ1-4,TGCGCCAGCAGCTTGGTAGGGGTTGGGGAAAAACTGTTTTTT,CASSLVGVGEKLFF
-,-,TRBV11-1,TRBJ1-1,TGTGCCAGCAGCTTGGCCCCGGGACTCGTAAACACTGAAGCTTTCTTT,CASSLAPGLVNTEAFF
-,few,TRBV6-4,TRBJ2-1,TGTGCCAGCAGTTACAGGGCCGATGAGCAGTTCTTC,CASSYRADEQFF
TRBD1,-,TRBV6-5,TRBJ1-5,TGTGCCAGCAGGAGGACAGGGGATAGCAATCAGCCCCAGCATTTT,CASRRTGDSNQPQHF
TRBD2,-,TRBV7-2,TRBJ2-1,TGTGCCAGCAGCTTAGTGGCGGGGGGTTCCAATGAGCAGTTCTTC,CASSLVAGGSNEQFF
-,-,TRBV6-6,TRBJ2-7,TGTGCCAGCAGTTATTATGGTGAGCGATTCACCTACGAGCAGTACTTC,CASSYYGERFTYEQYF
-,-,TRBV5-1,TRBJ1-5,TGCGCCAGCAGCTTCTCAGGGGGCAATCAGCCCCAGCATTTT,CASSFSGGNQPQHF
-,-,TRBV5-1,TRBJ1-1,TGCGCCAGCAGCTTGACAACTACCTCTTTGAACACTGAAGCTTTCTTT,CASSLTTTSLNTEAFF
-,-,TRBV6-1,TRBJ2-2,TGTGCCAGCAGATTCGCGGCCGGGGAGCTGTTTTTT,CASRFAAGELFF
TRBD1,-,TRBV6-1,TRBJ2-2,TGTGCCAGCAGTTTACGGACAGGGCTAACCGGGGAGCTGTTTTTT,CASSLRTGLTGELFF
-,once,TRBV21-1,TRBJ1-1,TGTGCCAGCAGCCTCGAAAGGGGGGGAGCTTTCTTT,CASSLERGGAFF
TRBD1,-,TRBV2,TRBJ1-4,TGTGCCAGCAGCCCGACAGGGTTTGGCACTAATGAAAAACTGTTTTTT,CASSPTGFGTNEKLFF
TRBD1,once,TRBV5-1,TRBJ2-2,TGCGCCAGCAGCGCTAGGACAGGGAATTCGGACGGGGAGCTGTTTTTT,CASSARTGNSDGELFF
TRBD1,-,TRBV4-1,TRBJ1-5,TGCGCCAGCAGCCATGTCACAGGGGTACGGCAGCCCCAGCATTTT,CASSHVTGVRQPQHF
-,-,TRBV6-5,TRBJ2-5,TGTGCCAGCACCAGGGGACTAACTGTGGAGACCCAGTACTTC,CASTRGLTVETQYF
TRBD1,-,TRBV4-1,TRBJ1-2,TGCGCCAGCAGCACGGACAGGGGAAGGGATGGCTACACCTTC,CASSTDRGRDGYTF
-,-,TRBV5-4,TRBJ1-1,TGTGCCAGCAGCTTGGCGCGGGGAAGGACTGAAGCTTTCTTT,CASSLARGRTEAFF
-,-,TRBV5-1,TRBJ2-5,TGCGCCAGCAGCTTGGCCTCGGCAGGCCAAGAGACCCAGTACTTC,CASSLASAGQETQYF
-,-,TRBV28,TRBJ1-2,TGTGCCAGCAGTTTATTATCCCCTAAGAGCTACACCTTC,CASSLLSPKSYTF
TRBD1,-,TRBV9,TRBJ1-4,TGTGCCAGCAGCGAGGGACAGGGGCAACTGTTTTTT,CASSEGQGQLFF
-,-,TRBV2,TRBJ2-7,TGTGCCAGCAGTGGAGAGGGGGGGCCCCACGAGCAGTACTTC,CASSGEGGPHEQYF
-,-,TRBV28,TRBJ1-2,TGTGCCAGCGGCGGGATTGGTCTTGGCTACACCTTC,CASGGIGLGYTF
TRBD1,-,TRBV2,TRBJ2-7,TGTGCCAGCAGTGCCCTGACAGGGGGCTCCTACGAGCAGTACTTC,CASSALTGGSYEQYF
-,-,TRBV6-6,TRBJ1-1,TGTGCCAGTACCGACAGTGAAGCTTTCTTT,CASTDSEAFF
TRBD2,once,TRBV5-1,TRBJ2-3,TGCGCCAGCAGCTTGGCGGGACTAGCGGGGTTGGAAGATACGCAGTATTTT,CASSLAGLAGLEDTQYF
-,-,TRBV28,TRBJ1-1,TGTGCCAGCAGTTTCTGGCAGGGCACTGAAGCTTTCTTT,CASSFWQGTEAFF
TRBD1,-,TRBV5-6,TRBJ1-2,TGTGCCAGCAGCGTCTGGCTGACAGGGGGCTACTATGGCTACACCTTC,CASSVWLTGGYYGYTF
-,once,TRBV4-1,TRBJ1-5,TGCGCCAGCAGCCAAGATCAAGGGGTAAAGCCCCAGCATTTT,CASSQDQGVKPQHF
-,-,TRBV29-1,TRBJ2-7,TGCAGCGCCCAGACGGGAAGAAGCTCCTACGAGCAGTACTTC,CSAQTGRSSYEQYF
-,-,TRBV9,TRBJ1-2,TGTGCCAGCAGCGTAGACCTCGGTGGCTACACCTTC,CASSVDLGGYTF
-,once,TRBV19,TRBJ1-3,TGTGCCAGTACAACAGGGTATGGAAACACCATATATTTT,CASTTGYGNTIYF
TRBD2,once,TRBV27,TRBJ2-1,TGTGCCAGCAGTTTACGGACTAGCGGGGGAGGTCCCTACAATGAGCAGTTCTTC,CASSLRTSGGGPYNEQFF
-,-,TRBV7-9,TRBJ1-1,TGTGCCAGCAGCGCCAGGGGCGACACTGAAGCTTTCTTT,CASSARGDTEAFF
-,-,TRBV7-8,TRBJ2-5,TGTGCCAGCAGCCCCAGGGTTTCGCAAGAGACCCAGTACTTC,CASSPRVSQETQYF
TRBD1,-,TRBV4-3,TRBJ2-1,TGCGCCAGCAGCCAAGTAACCGGGACAGGGGGGGATGAGCAGTTCTTC,CASSQVTGTGGDEQFF
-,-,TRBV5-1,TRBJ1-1,TGCGCCAGCAGCTTGTCCCCAGGCCTGAACACTGAAGCTTTCTTT,CASSLSPGLNTEAFF
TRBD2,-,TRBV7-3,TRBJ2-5,TGTGCCAGCAGCCAAATAGCGGGGAGCTATGAGACCCAGTACTTC,CASSQIAGSYETQYF